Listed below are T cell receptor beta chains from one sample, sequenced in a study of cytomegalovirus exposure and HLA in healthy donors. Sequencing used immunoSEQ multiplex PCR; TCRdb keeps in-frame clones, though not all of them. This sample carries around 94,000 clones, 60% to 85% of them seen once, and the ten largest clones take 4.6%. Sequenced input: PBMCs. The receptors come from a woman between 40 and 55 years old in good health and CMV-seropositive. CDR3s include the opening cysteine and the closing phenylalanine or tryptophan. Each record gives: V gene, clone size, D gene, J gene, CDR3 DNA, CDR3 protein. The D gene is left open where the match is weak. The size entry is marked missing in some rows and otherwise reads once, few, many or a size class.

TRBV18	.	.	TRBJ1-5	TGTGCCAGCTCACCGAGAGGCAATCAGCCCCAGCATTTT	CASSPRGNQPQHF
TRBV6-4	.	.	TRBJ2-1	TGTGCCAGCAGTGACTCGATCGACTCGACGAATGAGCAGTTCTTC	CASSDSIDSTNEQFF
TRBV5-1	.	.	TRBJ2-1	TGCGCCAGCAGCTTAGACAGCCTTTTGAATGAGCAGTTCTTC	CASSLDSLLNEQFF
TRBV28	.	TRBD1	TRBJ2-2	TGTGCCAGCAGTAGGACAGGGGGAACCGGGGAGCTGTTTTTT	CASSRTGGTGELFF
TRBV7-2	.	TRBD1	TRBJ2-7	TGTGCCAGCAGCATCCGGGACAGATTCTACGAGCAGTACTTC	CASSIRDRFYEQYF
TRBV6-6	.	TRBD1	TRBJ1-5	TGTGCCAGCAGTTACTCGGGGACAGCAGTAAGGCAGCCCCAGCATTTT	CASSYSGTAVRQPQHF
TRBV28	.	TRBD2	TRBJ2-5	TGTGCCAGCAGTTTGGGACTAGCGGGATTTGAGGAGACCCAGTACTTC	CASSLGLAGFEETQYF
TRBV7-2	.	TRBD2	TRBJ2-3	TGTGCCAGCAGCTTAGACGGGAGGGGACACACAGATACGCAGTATTTT	CASSLDGRGHTDTQYF
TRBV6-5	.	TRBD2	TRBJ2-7	TGTGCCAGCAGTAAATCCGGGACTAGCGTCTACGAGCAGTACTTC	CASSKSGTSVYEQYF
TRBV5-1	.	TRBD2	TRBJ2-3	TGCGCCAGCAGCCTCGGACTAGCGGGAGGGCCAGAGTGGGTAGATACGCAGTATTTT	CASSLGLAGGPEWVDTQYF
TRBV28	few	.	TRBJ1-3	TGTGCCACAGGTGACTCTGGAAACACCATATATTTT	CATGDSGNTIYF
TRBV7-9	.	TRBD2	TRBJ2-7	TGTGCCAGCAGCTTTAGCGGGAGGGCCCCCGAGCAGTACTTC	CASSFSGRAPEQYF
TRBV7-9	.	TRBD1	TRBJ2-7	TGTGCCAGCAGCTTCGGACAGGGGGCTCCGTACGAGCAGTACTTC	CASSFGQGAPYEQYF
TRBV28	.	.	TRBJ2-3	TGTGCCAGCAGGGGGCATGGCTCCGATACGCAGTATTTT	CASRGHGSDTQYF
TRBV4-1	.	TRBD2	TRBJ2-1	TGCGCCAGCAGCCAGGTTCTCCTAGCGGGAGTTCAGGGGGGCAATGAGCAGTTCTTC	CASSQVLLAGVQGGNEQFF
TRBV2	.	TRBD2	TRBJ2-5	TGTGCCAGCAGTGCCCTAGCGGGAGGAGGAGAGACCCAGTACTTC	CASSALAGGGETQYF
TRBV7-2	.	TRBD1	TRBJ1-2	TGTGCCAGCAGCTTTCAGACAGGGGGCTATGGCTACACCTTC	CASSFQTGGYGYTF
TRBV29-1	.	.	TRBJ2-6	TGCAGCGTTAGGTCAGGCTCTGGGGCCAACGTCCTGACTTTC	CSVRSGSGANVLTF
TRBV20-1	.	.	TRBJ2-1	TGCAGTGCTAGGGGGGGCAATGAGCAGTTCTTC	CSARGGNEQFF
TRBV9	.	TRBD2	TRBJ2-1	TGTGCCAGCAGCCCGACTAGCGGGAGCCACAATGAGCAGTTCTTC	CASSPTSGSHNEQFF
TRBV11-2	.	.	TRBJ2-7	TGTGCCAGCAGCTTTGGTTCCGAGCAGTACTTC	CASSFGSEQYF
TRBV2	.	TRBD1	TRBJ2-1	TGTGCCAGCAGCTCTTCGACAGGGAGAGGTGAGCAGTTCTTC	CASSSSTGRGEQFF
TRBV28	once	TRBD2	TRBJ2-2	TGTGCCAGCAGTTTATGGGGGCTAGCGGAGAACACCGGGGAGCTGTTTTTT	CASSLWGLAENTGELFF
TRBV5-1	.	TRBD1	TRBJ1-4	TGCGCCAGCAGCTTCGGACAGGATAATGAAAAACTGTTTTTT	CASSFGQDNEKLFF
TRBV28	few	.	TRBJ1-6	TGTGCCAGCAGTTTCGTACAAATTGACAGGCAGAATTCACCCCTCCACTTT	CASSFVQIDRQNSPLHF
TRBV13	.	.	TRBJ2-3	TGTGCCAGCAGCCCGTATTCAGCAGATACGCAGTATTTT	CASSPYSADTQYF
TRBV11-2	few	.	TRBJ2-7	TGTGCCAGCAGCCTCGGGGGACAGTCATACGAGCAGTACTTC	CASSLGGQSYEQYF
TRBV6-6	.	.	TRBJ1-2	TGTGCCAGCGGGGCTGAGGCCTTCCCCTATGGCTACACCTTC	CASGAEAFPYGYTF
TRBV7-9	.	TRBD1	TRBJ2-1	TGTGCCAGCAGCTTACACACAGGGGGCATCTACAATGAGCAGTTCTTC	CASSLHTGGIYNEQFF
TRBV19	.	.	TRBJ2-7	TGTGCCAGTAGTACCGGCCTGGACATTCTCTCCTACGAGCCGTACTTC	CASSTGLDILSYEPYF
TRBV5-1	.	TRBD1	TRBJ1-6	TGCGCCAGCAGCTTGGGGCAGGGGGCTTCACCCCTCCACTTT	CASSLGQGASPLHF
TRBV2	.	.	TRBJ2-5	TGTGCCAGCAGCCAGATCGAAGAGACCCAGTACTTC	CASSQIEETQYF
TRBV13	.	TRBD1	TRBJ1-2	TGTGCCAGCAGCTACGACAGGGGGCAGGTGGGCTACACCTTC	CASSYDRGQVGYTF
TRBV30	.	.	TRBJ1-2	TGTGCCTGGAGTGTACGTCGGGAGACCCTGTGGGGCTACACCTTC	CAWSVRRETLWGYTF
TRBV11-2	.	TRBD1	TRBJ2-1	TGTGCCAGCAGCTCGAACAGGGGGCTCCATGAGCAGTTCTTC	CASSSNRGLHEQFF
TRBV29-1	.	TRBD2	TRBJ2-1	TGCAGCGTTGATGCTAGCGGGTCTTACAATGAGCAGTTCTTC	CSVDASGSYNEQFF
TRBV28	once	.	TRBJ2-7	TGTGCCAGCGTTTCTAGCAACTCCTACGAGCAGTACTTC	CASVSSNSYEQYF
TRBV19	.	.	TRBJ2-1	TGTGCCAGTATGCTTCATAATACAGACAATGAGCAGTTCTTC	CASMLHNTDNEQFF
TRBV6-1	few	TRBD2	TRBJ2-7	TGTGCCAGCAGTCTAGCGGGAGGGCCGGGCGAGCAGTACTTC	CASSLAGGPGEQYF
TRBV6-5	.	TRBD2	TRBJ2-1	TGTGCCAGCAGTTACTGGCGGGAGGAATATGAGCAGTTCTTC	CASSYWREEYEQFF
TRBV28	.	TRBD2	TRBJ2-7	TGTGCCAGCAGTTTTGTGGGTGAAGCGGGAGATTACGAGCAGTACTTC	CASSFVGEAGDYEQYF
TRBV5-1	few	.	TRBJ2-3	TGCGCCAGCAGCCCGGAGGGAGATACGCAGTATTTT	CASSPEGDTQYF
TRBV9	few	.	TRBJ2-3	TGTGCCAGCAGCGGACAGGTCGGGAGCACAGATACGCAGTATTTT	CASSGQVGSTDTQYF
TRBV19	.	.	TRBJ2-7	TGTGCCAGTAGTTCACAGATTACCTACGAGCAGTACTTC	CASSSQITYEQYF
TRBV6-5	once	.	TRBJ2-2	TGTGCCAGCAGCCTAAACGCCGGGGAGCTGTTTTTT	CASSLNAGELFF
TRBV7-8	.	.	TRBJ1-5	TGTGCCAGCAGCTGGGGGGGGTATCAGCCCCAGCATTTT	CASSWGGYQPQHF
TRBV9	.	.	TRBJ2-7	TGTGCCAGCAGCCCCCAGGCCGAAGCTTACGAGCAGTACTTC	CASSPQAEAYEQYF
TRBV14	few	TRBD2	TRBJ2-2	TGTGCCAGCAGCCAATTCGGGAGGCCTCTAGCGGGAGGTGGCGGGGAGCTGTTTTTT	CASSQFGRPLAGGGGELFF
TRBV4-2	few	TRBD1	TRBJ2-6	TGTGCCAGCAGCTCTCCGGGACAGGGGGCTGGGGCCAACGTCCTGACTTTC	CASSSPGQGAGANVLTF
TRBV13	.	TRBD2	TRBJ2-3	TGTGCCAGCAGCTTAAGTGGCGGGAGTAGGTATACGCAGTATTTT	CASSLSGGSRYTQYF
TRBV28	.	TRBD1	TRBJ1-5	TGTGCCAGCAGTTGGGACAGGGGCAATCAGCCCCAGCATTTT	CASSWDRGNQPQHF
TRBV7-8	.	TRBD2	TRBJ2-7	TGTGCCAGCAGCTTAGCGGGGCTAGCGGGAGTATCAGGCTACGAGCAGTACTTC	CASSLAGLAGVSGYEQYF
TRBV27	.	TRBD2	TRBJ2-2	TGTGCCAGCAGTTTATGGCGGACTAGCGGGAGAAGGACCGGGGAGCTGTTTTTT	CASSLWRTSGRRTGELFF
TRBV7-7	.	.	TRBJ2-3	TGTGCTAGCAGCTTAGGCGGGGCGGGGGATACGCAGTATTTT	CASSLGGAGDTQYF
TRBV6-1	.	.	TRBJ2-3	TGTGCCAGCAGTATTAGCGTTATTACAGATACGCAGTATTTT	CASSISVITDTQYF
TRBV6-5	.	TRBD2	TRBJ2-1	TGTGCCAGCAGCTTCGGACTAGCGGGTAACAATGAGCAGTTCTTC	CASSFGLAGNNEQFF
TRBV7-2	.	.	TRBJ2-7	TGTGCCAGCAGCTTCGGGTGGTCCCCCTACGAGCAGTACTTC	CASSFGWSPYEQYF